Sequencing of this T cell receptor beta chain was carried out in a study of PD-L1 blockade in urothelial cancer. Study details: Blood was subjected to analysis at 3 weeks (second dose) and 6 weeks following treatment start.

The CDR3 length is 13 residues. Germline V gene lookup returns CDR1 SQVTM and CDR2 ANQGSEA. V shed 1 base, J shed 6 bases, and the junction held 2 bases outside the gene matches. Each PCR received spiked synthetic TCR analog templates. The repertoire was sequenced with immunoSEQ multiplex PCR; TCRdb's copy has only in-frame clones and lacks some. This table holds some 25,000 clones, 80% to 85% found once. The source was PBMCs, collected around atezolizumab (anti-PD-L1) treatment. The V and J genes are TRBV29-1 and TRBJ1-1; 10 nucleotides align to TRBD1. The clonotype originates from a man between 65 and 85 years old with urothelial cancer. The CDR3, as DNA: TGCAGCGTTGAAGTTGGACAGGGGGCTGAAGCTTTCTTT. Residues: CSVEVGQGAEAFF.